This T cell receptor (beta chain) was sequenced in a study of CD8+ T cells in alopecia areata. Sorting separated CD25+CD127- cells from the CD4+ cells of four or five patients. Germline V gene lookup returns CDR1 SGHTA and CDR2 FQGTGA. This CDR3 spans 16 amino acids. The ends were cut back, 0 bases at V and 2 bases at J, with 13 bases in the middle. RNA, once extracted, was reverse transcribed into cDNA for use as the sequencing template. Clones were sequenced by immunoSEQ multiplex PCR, and TCRdb holds only the in-frame ones, with some missing. Of about 37,000 clones listed, nearly 55% are singletons.

Sequences were obtained from CD4+ Tregs sorted from blood. The chain is built from TRBV7-3 and TRBJ2-5; tentatively, D is TRBD1 (5 bases). The sequence was obtained from a human donor with alopecia areata. The CDR3 spells CASSLTGRVRQETQYF. The CDR3 DNA is TGTGCCAGCAGCTTAACGGGCAGGGTGAGGCAAGAGACCCAGTACTTC.